The 27 T cell receptor beta chains listed next were all sequenced from one sample in a study of blood T cell repertoires in COVID-19. Profiling relied on immunoSEQ multiplex PCR, and the TCRdb table lists in-frame clones only, not all of them. The data contain about 140,000 clones, 65% to 80% of them seen just once; the ten biggest clones take up 1.5% to 2.5%. The sequenced sample consisted of peripheral blood. The source of these receptors is a woman aged 60-75 years with acute or convalescent COVID-19.

This chain joins TRBV29-1 and TRBJ2-7, with 13 bases fitting TRBD2. With 7 bases clipped from V and 3 bases from J, the junction kept 12 bases outside the gene matches. Germline V gene data show CDR1 as SQVTM and CDR2 as ANQGSEA. The CDR3 totals 16 residues. The chain's CDR3 is CSAQGLAGARYYEQYF. DNA for the CDR3: TGCAGCGCTCAAGGACTAGCGGGAGCCCGCTACTACGAGCAGTACTTC.

V gene TRBV7-2 combines with J gene TRBJ1-2, with a weak D call TRBD1 (6 bases). The length of the CDR3 is 16 residues. Trimming shortened V by 5 bases and J by 4 bases, and 20 bases separated the two germline ends. Germline loops: CDR1 SGHTA, CDR2 FQGNSA. The chain's CDR3 is CASSDPRGGRGYGYTF. CDR3 DNA sequence: TGTGCCAGCAGCGACCCTAGGGGGGGTCGGGGCTATGGCTACACCTTC.

The chain links TRBV3-1 (or the pseudogene TRBV3-2) to TRBJ1-3; possibly TRBD1 for D (5 bases). The V and J ends lost 3 bases and 0 bases respectively, with 9 bases between them. Germline V CDR1 and CDR2: LGHDT, YNNKEL (reference sequence). The CDR3 contains 15 residues. CDR3 sequence (DNA): TGTGCCAGCAGCCAGGGGGGTCTCTCTGGAAACACCATATATTTT. This translates into CASSQGGLSGNTIYF.

This clone was observed a few times. The rearrangement uses TRBV30 and TRBJ1-6; 12 bases match TRBD1. V was clipped by 3 bases and J by 4 bases; unmatched bases: 7. The CDR3 sequence is 17 residues long. Germline loops: CDR1 GTSNPN, CDR2 SVGIG (reference sequence). The CDR3 bases are TGTGCCTGGAGCGCTGGGACAGGGGGCTTTTATAATTCACCCCTCCACTTT. Its translation: CAWSAGTGGFYNSPLHF. Supplemented by reference TRBV30 and TRBJ1-6, the full variable domain reads SQTIHQWPATLVQPVGSPLSLECTVEGTSNPNLYWYRQAAGRGLQLLFYSVGIGQISSEVPQNLSASRPQDRQFILSSKKLLLSDSGFYLCAWSAGTGGFYNSPLHFGNGTRLTVT.

V gene TRBV7-9 combines with J gene TRBJ2-5; tentative D call: TRBD2 (7 bases). Germline V gene data show CDR1 as SEHNR and CDR2 as FQNEAQ (reference sequence). Trimming took off 5 bases at V and 5 bases at J, with 24 bases between the two ends. The CDR3 loop spans 17 amino acids. CDR3 nucleotides: TGTGCCAGCAGCATGGACAGACCGGGACTACCTCCCGAGACCCAGTACTTC. This encodes CASSMDRPGLPPETQYF.

The chain joins TRBV19 to TRBJ1-5, with D hard to call. The V end was cut by 7 bases, the J end by 3 bases, with 13 bases between. The germline gives CDR1 LNHDA, CDR2 SQIVND (reference sequence). The length of the CDR3 is 14 residues. The CDR3 DNA reads TGTGCCAGTAAAGTCTCCGGAGACAATCAGCCCCAGCATTTT. It is translated as CASKVSGDNQPQHF.

V and J are TRBV5-1 and TRBJ2-7; 13 nucleotides agree with TRBD2. Germline V gene lookup returns CDR1 SGHRS and CDR2 YFSETQ. V was clipped by 4 bases and J by 6 bases; unmatched bases: 4. The CDR3 covers 14 residues. CDR3 region: CASSPGLAGSEQYF. As DNA, the CDR3 is TGCGCCAGCAGCCCGGGACTAGCGGGAAGCGAGCAGTACTTC.

As to this clone: Relative to the germline gene, one junction end is altered; a read error may explain this. The chain has TRBV19 and TRBJ2-5; D is ambiguous. This CDR3 is built from 11 residues. The V gene's germline CDR1 is LNHDA and CDR2 SQIVND (reference sequence). CDR3 bases: TGTGCCAGTGGATACCAAGAGGCCCAGTACTTC. Translating gives CASGYQEAQYF. Looking up the rest from reference TRBV19 and TRBJ2-5 gives the full variable domain: DGGITQSPKYLFRKEGQNVTLSCEQNLNHDAMYWYRQDPGQGLRLIYYSQIVNDFQKGDIAEGYSVSREKKESFPLTVTSAQKNPTAFYLCASGYQEAQYFGPGTRLLVL.

The chain carries TRBV4-1 and TRBJ1-5; maybe TRBD1 (6 bases). V lost 1 base and J lost 3, with 10 bases in between. CDR3 size: 15 residues. Germline CDR1 MGHRA, CDR2 YSYEKL. Written as DNA, the CDR3 is TGCGCCAGCAGCCAAGTGGACAGTTCCAATCAGCCCCAGCATTTT. Encoded protein: CASSQVDSSNQPQHF.

This clone was found once. The rearrangement uses TRBV27 and TRBJ2-6; D possibly corresponds to TRBD2 (5 bases). This CDR3 spans 16 amino acids. Germline lookup yields CDR1 MNHEY and CDR2 SMNVEV (reference sequence). Trimming took off 6 bases at V and 0 bases at J, with 12 bases between the two ends. The CDR3 spells CASRSLGSSGANVLTF. The CDR3 region has the DNA TGTGCCAGCAGGAGTCTTGGGAGCTCTGGGGCCAACGTCCTGACTTTC.

The V gene is TRBV27, the J gene TRBJ2-3; D is undetermined. Germline CDR1 is MNHEY and CDR2 is SMNVEV (reference sequence). CDR3 size: 14 residues. V lost 6 bases to trimming and J lost 5 bases, with 15 bases between them. The CDR3 sequence: CASRKIEVRDTQYF. The CDR3 DNA sequence: TGTGCCAGCAGAAAAATAGAGGTGCGAGATACGCAGTATTTT.

The chain is built from TRBV30 and TRBJ1-2; D is unresolved. Germline V CDR1 and CDR2: GTSNPN, SVGIG (reference sequence). V lost 0 bases to trimming and J lost 4 bases, with 9 bases between them. This CDR3 has 13 residues. CDR3 sequence reads: CAWSVLRSYGYTF. The DNA of the CDR3 is TGTGCCTGGAGTGTACTAAGGTCCTATGGCTACACCTTC.

The V gene is TRBV19, the J gene TRBJ2-7; 11 nucleotides match TRBD2. This CDR3 has 15 amino acids. Germline V gene lookup returns CDR1 LNHDA and CDR2 SQIVND (reference sequence). V was pared by 3 bases and J by 5 bases, with 6 bases of the junction left unmatched. The CDR3 nucleotides are TGTGCCAGTAGTATGATAGCGGGAGGGTTCCACGAGCAGTACTTC. Its translation is CASSMIAGGFHEQYF.

This chain joins TRBV10-3 and TRBJ1-1; D gene uncertain. V lost 2 bases and J lost 8, with 12 bases in between. Germline assignment: CDR1 ENHRY and CDR2 SYGVKD. The CDR3 extends over 13 amino acids. CDR3 amino acids: CAISEHFLEEAFF. The CDR3 DNA reads as TGTGCCATCAGTGAGCACTTCCTGGAGGAAGCTTTCTTT.

The V call is TRBV27, the J call TRBJ2-7, with unresolved D. V gave up 5 bases and J gave up 1 base, with 9 bases separating them. The germline CDR1 and CDR2 sequences are MNHEY and SMNVEV (reference sequence). The CDR3 covers 13 residues. The CDR3 bases are TGTGCCAGCAGTAACGTCGGTTCCTACGAGCAGTACTTC. The encoded protein is CASSNVGSYEQYF.

The genes are TRBV27 and TRBJ1-1, with TRBD1 as a possible D gene (6 bases). Germline V gene data show CDR1 as MNHEY and CDR2 as SMNVEV (reference sequence). CDR3 size: 15 residues. The V end was cut by 6 bases, the J end by 4 bases, with 18 bases between. The CDR3: CASSLRGGGFTEAFF. CDR3 bases: TGTGCCAGCAGCCTTAGAGGGGGTGGTTTCACTGAAGCTTTCTTT.

The chain joins TRBV29-1 to TRBJ2-1; D not resolved. V was cut by 3 bases and J by 0 bases, with 9 bases left in between. Germline values: CDR1 SQVTM, CDR2 ANQGSEA. The CDR3 covers 14 residues. CDR3 region: CSVDSLSSYNEQFF. CDR3 nucleotides: TGCAGCGTTGATTCCCTAAGCTCCTACAATGAGCAGTTCTTC.

The gene calls are TRBV9 and TRBJ2-7, with 10 bases matching TRBD1. Germline lookup yields CDR1 SGDLS and CDR2 YYNGEE. J was trimmed by 5 bases and V by 4 bases; bases with no gene match: 6. The CDR3 is 14 residues long. The CDR3 loop reads CASSIGQGVHEQYF. Here the CDR3 DNA reads TGTGCCAGCAGCATAGGACAGGGGGTCCACGAGCAGTACTTC.

In this sample, this clone turned up a few times. The V and J genes are TRBV6-2 or TRBV6-3 and TRBJ2-3; a weak D match, TRBD2 (6 bases). CDR3 length equals 15 residues. V was shortened by 2 bases and J by 2 bases, with 11 bases between the two germline ends. Germline V gene lookup returns CDR1 MNHEY and CDR2 SVGEGT. CDR3 amino acids: CASSYGGRHTDTQYF. The CDR3 DNA is TGTGCCAGCAGTTACGGGGGGAGGCACACAGATACGCAGTATTTT.

This clone was seen just once. This chain connects TRBV24-1 to TRBJ1-4; D unresolved. The CDR3 is 16 residues long. Germline V gene data show CDR1 as KGHDR and CDR2 as SFDVKD. V dropped 3 bases and J dropped 0 bases, with 10 bases sitting between them. The CDR3 loop reads CATSDPRAATNEKLFF. CDR3 coding DNA: TGTGCCACCAGTGATCCAAGAGCGGCAACTAATGAAAAACTGTTTTTT.

This clone was recorded many times. This chain connects TRBV5-1 to TRBJ2-1; 12 nucleotides line up with TRBD1. Germline CDR1 SGHRS, CDR2 YFSETQ. The CDR3 sequence is 15 residues long. The junction had 7 bases not matched to a gene; V was cut back by 4 bases and J by 8 bases. In DNA form, the CDR3 reads TGCGCCAGCAGCATTCCGGGACAGGGGGCAGATGAGCAGTTCTTC. Protein product: CASSIPGQGADEQFF.

The chain recombines TRBV19 with TRBJ2-7; the match to TRBD1 covers 8 bases. This CDR3 region has 15 residues. The germline V gene encodes CDR1 LNHDA and CDR2 SQIVND (reference sequence). Unmatched junction bases numbered 8, after V lost 4 bases and J lost 3 bases. The CDR3 coding sequence is TGTGCCAGTAGTACCCGGACAGGGTTTAACTACGAGCAGTACTTC. It codes for CASSTRTGFNYEQYF.

The chain is built from TRBV5-1 and TRBJ2-2; 11 bases line up with TRBD2. Germline CDR1 reads SGHRS; CDR2 reads YFSETQ. CDR3 length equals 15 residues. V lost 7 bases and J lost 0; bases outside the gene matches: 2. The CDR3 DNA follows: TGCGCCAGCGGGACTAGCGGCTCGAACACCGGGGAGCTGTTTTTT. Protein sequence: CASGTSGSNTGELFF.

The chain employs TRBV19 and TRBJ1-2, with TRBD1 matching over 10 bases. Germline V CDR1 and CDR2: LNHDA, SQIVND (reference sequence). The V and J ends lost 5 bases and 9 bases, in that order; junction bases with no gene match: 6. The CDR3 has 13 amino acids. CDR3 bases: TGTGCCAGTAGTCCTGGGACAGGGGCTCGCTACACCTTC. It is translated as CASSPGTGARYTF.

As DNA, the CDR3 is TGTGCCACCTCAAAACCCGGGACAGGGGCTAGGACCGGGGAGCTGTTTTTT. Translation gives CATSKPGTGARTGELFF. The V call is TRBV15, the J call TRBJ2-2; 10 nucleotides align to TRBD1. Germline V gene data show CDR1 as LNHNV and CDR2 as YYDKDF (reference sequence). V dropped 8 bases and J dropped 5; count of bases not matched to a gene: 14. The CDR3 has 17 amino acids.

This rearrangement joins TRBV20-1 to TRBJ1-2; TRBD1 is a possible D gene (5 bases). CDR1 and CDR2 from the germline V gene are DFQATT and SNEGSKA (reference sequence). V was trimmed by 3 bases and J by 2 bases, leaving 13 bases between them. The CDR3 sequence is 14 residues long. CDR3 bases: TGCAGTGCTAGTGATCTCTGGGGCAACTATGGCTACACCTTC. Amino acids: CSASDLWGNYGYTF.

The gene calls are TRBV4-1 and TRBJ1-6, with D unresolved. Germline V lookup: CDR1 MGHRA, CDR2 YSYEKL. The CDR3 length is 13 residues. With 0 bases removed from V and 8 bases from J, the gap between germline ends came to 5 bases. The CDR3 spells CASSQDRDSPLHF. The DNA of the CDR3 is TGCGCCAGCAGCCAAGACCGGGATTCACCCCTCCACTTT.